This TCR beta chain was obtained from a study of blood T cells in healthy people across ages (dated by TCRdb to between 2014 and 2016). Turning to the overall study: In model experiments, template switching captured about one uniquely barcoded TCR beta cDNA molecule for every two T cells. The donors were split into four age groups: young (average about 15 years), middle-aged (roughly 39), aged (about 62) and long-lived (approximately 80). To avoid experimental bias, donors of different ages were spread randomly across the sequencing lanes. For two donors (one aged 18 to 29 and one aged 80 or older), the study analyzed two additional independent replicas of 1 million unique cDNA reads from the same blood draw. The study measured age-related changes in TCR beta repertoire diversity using deep sequencing normalized with unique cDNA molecular identifiers. Points the paper makes about the study in general: Compared with the aged group, the long-lived group had more naive CD4+ T cells, fewer expanded clones and increased TCR diversity, suggesting age selection. Observed TCR beta diversity correlated strongly with the percentage of naive T cells measured by flow cytometry. Conclusive comparison of naive and antigen-experienced compartments was prevented by the profiling of bulk unsorted PBMCs. Donor CMV infection status was unknown, potentially confounding age-related changes in expanded clonotypes. Total diversity estimates from one million sequenced T cells were considered lower bounds and underestimates. As age increased, observed TCR beta diversity per million T cells dropped in a roughly linear way, and a significant reduction was already evident by age roughly 36.

The 39 donors, aged about 6 to 95 years, were systemically healthy Caucasian individuals from Russia. Each donor gave around 9.9 milliliters of peripheral blood, collected into EDTA-treated Vacutainer tubes. Ficoll-Paque density-gradient centrifugation was used to isolate PBMCs, with at least 7 million obtained per sample. Total RNA was extracted from PBMCs with Trizol reagent, with at least 6 micrograms obtained per sample. The percentages of naive CD45RAhigh/CD27high T cells were determined by flow cytometry on a PBMC aliquot from every donor. The receptor library was made with 5' RACE. Sequencing instrument: Illumina HiSeq 2500. A second PCR of about 7 to 12 cycles was run with a J-beta primer mix and a sample-barcoded 5' primer. A template-switch 5' adaptor carrying 12 random nucleotides introduced a unique molecular identifier onto each TCR beta cDNA molecule. Each sample yielded at least 3 million CDR3-containing paired-end reads. All of the RNA was converted into first-strand cDNA using the Mint cDNA synthesis kit, with a TRBC-specific oligonucleotide serving as the primer. All cDNA was treated with uracil-DNA glycosylase and then went through a first 18-cycle PCR with the universal primers M1SS and BC2_uni_R. In the source study's methods: Normalization of each sample was performed by random selection of 1 million high-quality reads, each carrying a distinct molecular identifier. Reads sharing molecular identifiers were discarded rather than binned into consensus sequences. MiTCR, run with a Q25 quality threshold and the strictest error-elimination algorithm, handled CDR3 identification, clonotype clustering and error correction. A nonparametric unseen species model with Euler transformation was used to estimate a lower bound on total TCR beta diversity. Through fastp at Q25 and MiXCR, TCRdb rebuilt clones from the public reads, retaining in-frame beta chains. Every entry covers one CDR3 protein and lists the most common genes and DNA from its rows. The V and J calls and clone size come from TCRdb's table, not from the authors' own analysis. In all, the sample holds 450,000 to 700,000 distinct CDR3 sequences, and roughly a quarter of those were seen once. The top ten constitute 15% to 20% of the sample.

The germline V gene provides CDR1 SGHTA and CDR2 FQGTGA. The CDR3 spans 16 residues, from the cysteine through the phenylalanine. Only the CDR3 DNA is retained, 48 bases long and in frame from the first base. This clonotype was counted between two and nine times. Its antigen is currently not known. The junction and the germline gene differ at one end; a read error may be behind it. This chain is built from TRBV7-3 and TRBJ2-4, and 7 bases in between align with TRBD2. This receptor was identified in a woman aged 70 to 79 in good health. Sequencing was performed on blood. The sequence in DNA is TGTGCCAGCAGCCCTGGGGGGGTTGGAACCAAAAACATTCAGTATTTC. Its amino acids are CASSPGGVGTKNIQYF.